This entry is about one TCR beta chain. The data are from a study of shared clonotypes between healthy human individuals. Trimming took off 6 bases at V and 4 bases at J, with 12 bases between the two ends. The CDR3 is 13 residues long. CDR1 is MDHEN and CDR2 is SYDVKM in the germline V gene. The repertoire was sequenced with immunoSEQ multiplex PCR; TCRdb's copy has only in-frame clones and lacks some. The table lists some 200,000 clones, 80% to 95% of them singletons, with around 0.067% in the top ten. The receptor comes from a woman in her 30s in good health. Sequenced material: naive CD4+ T cells sorted from blood. Subset noted: CD45RA+ positively selected. J is TRBJ1-2 and V is TRBV28; D remains unclear. The CDR3 loop is CASSPTVFYGYTF. CDR3 DNA sequence: TGTGCCAGCAGCCCAACAGTTTTCTATGGCTACACCTTC.